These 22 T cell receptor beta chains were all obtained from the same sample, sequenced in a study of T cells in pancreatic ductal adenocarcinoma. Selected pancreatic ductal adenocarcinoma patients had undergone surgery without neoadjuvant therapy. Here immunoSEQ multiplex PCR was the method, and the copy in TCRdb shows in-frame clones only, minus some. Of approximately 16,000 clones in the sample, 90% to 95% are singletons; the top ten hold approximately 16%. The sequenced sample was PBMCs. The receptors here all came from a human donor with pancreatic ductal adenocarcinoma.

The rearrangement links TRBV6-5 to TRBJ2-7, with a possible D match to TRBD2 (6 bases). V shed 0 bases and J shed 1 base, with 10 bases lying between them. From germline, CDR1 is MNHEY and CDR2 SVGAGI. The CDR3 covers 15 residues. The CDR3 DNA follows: TGTGCCAGCAGTTACTCGGAGGGAGGATCCTACGAGCAGTACTTC. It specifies CASSYSEGGSYEQYF.

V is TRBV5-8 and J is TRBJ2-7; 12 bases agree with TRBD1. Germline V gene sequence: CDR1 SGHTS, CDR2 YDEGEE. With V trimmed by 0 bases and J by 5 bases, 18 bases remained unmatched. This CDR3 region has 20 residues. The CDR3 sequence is CASSLAFGTGGDGANDEQYF. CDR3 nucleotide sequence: TGTGCCAGCAGCTTGGCTTTCGGGACAGGGGGCGATGGGGCGAACGACGAGCAGTACTTC.

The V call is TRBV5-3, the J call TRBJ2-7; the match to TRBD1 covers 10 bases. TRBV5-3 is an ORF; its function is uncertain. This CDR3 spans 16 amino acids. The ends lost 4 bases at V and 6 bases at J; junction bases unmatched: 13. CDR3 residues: CARSLRDRGRVGEQYF. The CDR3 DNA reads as TGTGCCAGAAGCCTAAGGGACAGGGGAAGGGTGGGCGAGCAGTACTTC.

The CDR3 region has the DNA TGTGCCAGTAGTAGCCGGGACAGGGTTAGTTCCTCCTATGGCTACACCTTC. It yields the protein CASSSRDRVSSSYGYTF. The rearrangement links TRBV19 to TRBJ1-2; TRBD1 agrees at 9 bases. This CDR3 spans 17 amino acids. Trimming cost V 4 bases and J 4 bases; bases outside gene matches: 13. In germline, CDR1 is LNHDA, CDR2 SQIVND (reference sequence).

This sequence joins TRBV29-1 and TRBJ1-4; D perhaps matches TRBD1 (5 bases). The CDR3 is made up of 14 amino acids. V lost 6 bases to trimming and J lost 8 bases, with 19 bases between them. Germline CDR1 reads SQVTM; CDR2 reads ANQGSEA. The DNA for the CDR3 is TGCAGCGTAGTCTTAGGGGTGCGGGACGAAAAACTGTTTTTT. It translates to CSVVLGVRDEKLFF. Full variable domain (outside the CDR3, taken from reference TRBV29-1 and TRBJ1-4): SAVISQKPSRDICQRGTSLTIQCQVDSQVTMMFWYRQQPGQSLTLIATANQGSEATYESGFVIDKFPISRPNLTFSTLTVSNMSPEDSSIYLCSVVLGVRDEKLFFGSGTQLSVL.

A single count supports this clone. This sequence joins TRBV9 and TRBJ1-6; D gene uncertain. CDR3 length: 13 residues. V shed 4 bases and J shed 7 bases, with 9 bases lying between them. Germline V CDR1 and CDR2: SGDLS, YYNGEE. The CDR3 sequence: CASSPETNSPLHF. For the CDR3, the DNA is TGTGCCAGCAGCCCAGAGACAAATTCACCCCTCCACTTT.

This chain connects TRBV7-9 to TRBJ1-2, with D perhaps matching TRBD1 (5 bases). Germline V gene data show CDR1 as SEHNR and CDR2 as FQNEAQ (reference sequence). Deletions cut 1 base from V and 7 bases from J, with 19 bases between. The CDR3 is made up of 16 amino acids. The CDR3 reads CASSLGGSTPWRGYTF. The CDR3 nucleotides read TGTGCCAGCAGCTTAGGGGGGTCAACTCCTTGGCGTGGCTACACCTTC.

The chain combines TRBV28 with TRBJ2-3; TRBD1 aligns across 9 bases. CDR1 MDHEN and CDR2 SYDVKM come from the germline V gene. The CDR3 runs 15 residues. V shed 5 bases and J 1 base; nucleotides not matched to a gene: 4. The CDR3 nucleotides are TGTGCCAGCAGTCCAGGACAGGGGCGCACAGATACGCAGTATTTT. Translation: CASSPGQGRTDTQYF.

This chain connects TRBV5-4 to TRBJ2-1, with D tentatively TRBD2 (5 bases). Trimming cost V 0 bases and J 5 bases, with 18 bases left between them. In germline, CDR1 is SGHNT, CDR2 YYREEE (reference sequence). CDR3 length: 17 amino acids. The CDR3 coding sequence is TGTGCCAGCAGCTTGGTCGGATCGGCGGGTGAGAACAATGAGCAGTTCTTC. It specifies CASSLVGSAGENNEQFF.

The CDR3 nucleotides read TGTGCCAGCAGTGAATGGGGAGCGGGGGCACTCAAAAACATTCAGTACTTC. It encodes CASSEWGAGALKNIQYF. The rearrangement uses TRBV25-1 and TRBJ2-4; 8 bases line up with TRBD2. The length of the CDR3 is 17 residues. The J segment lost 3 bases and the V segment lost 1 base, leaving 8 bases of the junction unmatched. CDR1 MGHDK and CDR2 SYGVNS come from the germline V gene.

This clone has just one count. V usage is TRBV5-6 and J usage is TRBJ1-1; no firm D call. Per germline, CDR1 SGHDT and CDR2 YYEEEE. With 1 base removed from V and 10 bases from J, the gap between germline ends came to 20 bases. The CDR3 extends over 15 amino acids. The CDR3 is CASSLSTGRARGAFF. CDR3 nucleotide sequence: TGTGCCAGCAGCTTGAGTACCGGGAGGGCCCGTGGAGCTTTCTTT. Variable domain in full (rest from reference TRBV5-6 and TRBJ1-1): DAGVTQSPTHLIKTRGQQVTLRCSPKSGHDTVSWYQQALGQGPQFIFQYYEEEERQRGNFPDRFSGHQFPNYSSELNVNALLLGDSALYLCASSLSTGRARGAFFGQGTRLTVV.

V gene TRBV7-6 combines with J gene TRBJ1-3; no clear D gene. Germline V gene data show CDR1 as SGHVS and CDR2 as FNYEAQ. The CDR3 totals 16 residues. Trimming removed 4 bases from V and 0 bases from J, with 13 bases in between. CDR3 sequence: CASSSVERSSGNTIYF. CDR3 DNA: TGTGCCAGCAGCTCCGTCGAGAGAAGCTCTGGAAACACCATATATTTT.

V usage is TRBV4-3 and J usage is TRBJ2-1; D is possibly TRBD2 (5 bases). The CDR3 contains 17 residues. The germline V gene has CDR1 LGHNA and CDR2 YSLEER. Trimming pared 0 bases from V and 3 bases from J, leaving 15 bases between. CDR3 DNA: TGCGCCAGCAGCCAAGATGTCCTAGGAGACTACTACAATGAGCAGTTCTTC. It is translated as CASSQDVLGDYYNEQFF.

The CDR3 sequence is CASSSLAGGSSEQFF. DNA for the CDR3: TGTGCCAGCAGTTCGCTAGCGGGAGGTAGTAGTGAGCAGTTCTTC. This sequence joins TRBV28 and TRBJ2-1, with 11 bases fitting TRBD2. The CDR3 totals 15 residues. J gave up 9 bases and V 4 bases, and 8 bases lay outside the gene matches. Germline values: CDR1 MDHEN, CDR2 SYDVKM.

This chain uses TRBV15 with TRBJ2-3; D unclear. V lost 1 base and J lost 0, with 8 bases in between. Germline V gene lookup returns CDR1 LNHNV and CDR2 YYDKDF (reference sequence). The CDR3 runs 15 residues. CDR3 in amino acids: CATSRVRRSTDTQYF. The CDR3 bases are TGTGCCACCAGCAGAGTCCGGCGGAGCACAGATACGCAGTATTTT.

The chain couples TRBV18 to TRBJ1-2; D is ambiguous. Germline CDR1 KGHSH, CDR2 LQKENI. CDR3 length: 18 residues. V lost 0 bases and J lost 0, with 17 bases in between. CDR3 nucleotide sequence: TGTGCCAGCTCACCACCGGTGGAATCTGGACCTCCTAACTATGGCTACACCTTC. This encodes CASSPPVESGPPNYGYTF.

This CDR3 reads CASTSRAGGAEAFF. DNA of the CDR3: TGTGCCAGCACTTCGAGGGCAGGGGGAGCCGAAGCTTTCTTT. V usage is TRBV7-8 and J usage is TRBJ1-1, with 7 bases fitting TRBD1. With V trimmed by 7 bases and J by 8 bases, 13 bases remained unmatched. Germline values: CDR1 SGHVS, CDR2 FQNEAQ. The CDR3 contains 14 residues.

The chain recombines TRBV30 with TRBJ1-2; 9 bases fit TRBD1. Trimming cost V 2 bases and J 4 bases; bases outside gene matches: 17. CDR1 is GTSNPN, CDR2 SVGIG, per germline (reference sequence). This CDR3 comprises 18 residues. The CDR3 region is CAWSTSTPGQGRGYGYTF. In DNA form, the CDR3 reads TGTGCCTGGAGTACATCCACACCGGGACAGGGAAGGGGCTATGGCTACACCTTC.

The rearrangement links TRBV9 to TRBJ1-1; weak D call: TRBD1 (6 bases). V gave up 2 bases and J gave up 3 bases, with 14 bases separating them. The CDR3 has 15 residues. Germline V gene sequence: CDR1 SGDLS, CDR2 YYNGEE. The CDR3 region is CASSVRGGRDTEAFF. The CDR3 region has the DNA TGTGCCAGCAGCGTGAGGGGGGGGCGCGACACTGAAGCTTTCTTT. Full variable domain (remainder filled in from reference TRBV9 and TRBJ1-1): DSGVTQTPKHLITATGQRVTLRCSPRSGDLSVYWYQQSLDQGLQFLIQYYNGEERAKGNILERFSAQQFPDLHSELNLSSLELGDSALYFCASSVRGGRDTEAFFGQGTRLTVV.

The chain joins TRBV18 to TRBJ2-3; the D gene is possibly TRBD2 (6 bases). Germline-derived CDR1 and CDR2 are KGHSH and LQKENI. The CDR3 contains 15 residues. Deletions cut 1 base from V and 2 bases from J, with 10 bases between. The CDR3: CASSPRGVYTDTQYF. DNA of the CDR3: TGTGCCAGCTCACCACGGGGGGTTTACACAGATACGCAGTATTTT.

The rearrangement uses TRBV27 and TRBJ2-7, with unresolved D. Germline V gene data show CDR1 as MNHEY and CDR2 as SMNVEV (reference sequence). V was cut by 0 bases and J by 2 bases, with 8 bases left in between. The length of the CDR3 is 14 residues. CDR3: CASSLSSVTYEQYF. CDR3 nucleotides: TGTGCCAGCAGTTTATCTTCTGTCACCTACGAGCAGTACTTC.

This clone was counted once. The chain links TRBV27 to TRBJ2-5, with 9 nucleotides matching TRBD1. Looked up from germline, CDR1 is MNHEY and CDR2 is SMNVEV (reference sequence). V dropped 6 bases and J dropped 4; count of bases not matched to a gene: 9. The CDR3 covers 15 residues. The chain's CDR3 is CASRTLNRGPETQYF. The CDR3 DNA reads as TGTGCCAGCAGGACCCTGAACAGGGGGCCAGAGACCCAGTACTTC.